This T cell receptor (beta chain) was recovered during a study of brain T cells in children with intractable seizures. TCRdb keeps only in-frame clones here, not all; method: immunoSEQ multiplex PCR. The table records about 120,000 clones, 90% to 95% of them present only once. Study observations and caveats: Only CDR3 sequence similarity suggested viral specificity, without known HCMV serostatus.

The sequenced cases were selected for having the highest brain T cell transcript signatures. Patients received at least one anti-epileptic drug before surgery. There are a few counts of this clone. The antigen is undetermined. Other DNA sequences in the same sample also yield this CDR3. V was clipped by 2 bases and J by 2 bases, with 3 bases between them. The CDR3 consists of 12 residues. Germline CDR1 reads MDHEN; CDR2 reads SYDVKM. This sample comprised peripheral blood, obtained at surgery. The receptor's source is a boy under two years old with hemimegalencephaly and intractable seizures. The chain couples TRBV28 to TRBJ1-2; D is unresolved. The CDR3 sequence is CASSLGNYGYTF. CDR3 nucleotide sequence: TGTGCCAGCAGTTTAGGGAACTATGGCTACACCTTC.